This T cell receptor beta chain was identified in a study of blood T cell repertoires in COVID-19. Study overall: The samples span acute and convalescent COVID-19 from the United States, Italy and Spain. The cDNA or gDNA used as material had been derived from T cells, B-cell-depleted T cells, or PBMCs.

Under the authors' procedure: The authors estimated nucleated cell counts from reference gene primer amplification. Profiling relied on immunoSEQ multiplex PCR, and the TCRdb table lists in-frame clones only, not all of them. V and J calls and clone size are those listed in that table; D and trimming were worked out from the DNA. The table includes hundreds of thousands of clones, roughly four fifths detected once. Per the germline V gene, CDR1 is SGHRS and CDR2 is YFSETQ. Trimming left V 1 base short and J 4 bases short, with 20 bases between. The CDR3 extends over 18 amino acids. The J gene is TRBJ2-2, the V gene TRBV5-1, with D unclear. The sample comprised peripheral blood. The source of this sequence is a woman older than 75 with acute or convalescent COVID-19. The CDR3 DNA is TGCGCCAGCAGCTTGCAGTTCGGTAGCCTTTCCCCCACCGGGGAGCTGTTTTTT. This sequence encodes CASSLQFGSLSPTGELFF.